Listed here are 32 T cell receptor beta chains from one sample, sequenced in a study of blood T cell repertoires in COVID-19. Data came from immunoSEQ multiplex PCR; TCRdb stores just in-frame clones and leaves some out. The sample holds roughly 100,000 clones, about 87% seen once. The sequencing sample was made of peripheral blood. These receptors originate from a human donor in a cohort sampled during active or convalescent COVID-19.

The rearrangement joins TRBV19 to TRBJ1-4; possibly TRBD1 for D (6 bases). The CDR3 runs 21 residues. V was pared by 5 bases and J by 4 bases, with 32 bases between. From germline, CDR1 is LNHDA and CDR2 SQIVND (reference sequence). CDR3 in DNA: TGTGCCAGTAGTCTTCTTAGGGTGGGCAGGGGCCTATCATCGGGTAATGAAAAACTGTTTTTT. Translation gives CASSLLRVGRGLSSGNEKLFF.

The chain couples TRBV7-3 to TRBJ2-5; 10 bases are a match to TRBD1. The trim removed 4 bases at V and 6 bases at J, leaving 11 bases unmatched. The CDR3 spans 16 residues. CDR1 and CDR2 (germline): SGHTA, FQGTGA. The DNA for the CDR3 is TGTGCCAGCAGCTCCACACCGACAGGGGGCGTGCAGACCCAGTACTTC. The encoded protein is CASSSTPTGGVQTQYF.

This clone was observed once. The V call is TRBV6-5, the J call TRBJ1-1; D uncertain. CDR3 length: 14 residues. Germline V lookup: CDR1 MNHEY, CDR2 SVGAGI. V was pared by 0 bases and J by 1 base, with 6 bases between. As DNA, the CDR3 is TGTGCCAGCAGTTACTCGAGAGAGAACACTGAAGCTTTCTTT. Its protein product is CASSYSRENTEAFF.

The J gene is TRBJ1-1, the V gene TRBV5-1; 9 bases fit TRBD1. This CDR3 is built from 16 residues. The V and J ends lost 0 bases and 3 bases, in that order; junction bases with no gene match: 6. Germline values: CDR1 SGHRS, CDR2 YFSETQ. CDR3 sequence: CASSLAGTGTHTEAFF. The CDR3 nucleotides are TGCGCCAGCAGCTTGGCCGGGACAGGGACCCACACTGAAGCTTTCTTT.

The V call is TRBV5-1, the J call TRBJ1-6; the D gene is possibly TRBD1 (6 bases). The CDR3 extends over 16 amino acids. Germline V gene sequence: CDR1 SGHRS, CDR2 YFSETQ. V lost 3 bases, J lost 10 bases, and 20 bases lay in between. Written as DNA, the CDR3 is TGCGCCAGCAGCTCGCTGCCAGGGGATGGTGGATCACCCCTCCACTTT. Its translation: CASSSLPGDGGSPLHF.

The chain employs TRBV5-1 and TRBJ2-3, with 13 bases fitting TRBD2. The CDR3 consists of 16 residues. In germline, CDR1 is SGHRS, CDR2 YFSETQ. J gave up 1 base and V 4 bases, and 3 bases lay outside the gene matches. The CDR3 nucleotides are TGCGCCAGCAGCCAAGGACTAGCGGGGGGCACAGATACGCAGTATTTT. This encodes CASSQGLAGGTDTQYF.

This rearrangement joins TRBV6-1 to TRBJ1-3; 8 nucleotides line up with TRBD1. CDR3 length: 16 residues. Looked up from germline, CDR1 is MNHNS and CDR2 is SASEGT. Trimming cost V 0 bases and J 3 bases; bases outside gene matches: 4. The CDR3 nucleotides read TGTGCCAGCAGTGAAGCCATCGGACAGGGTGGAAACACCATATATTTT. Translation gives CASSEAIGQGGNTIYF.

V usage is TRBV19 and J usage is TRBJ2-5, with D possibly matching TRBD2 (6 bases). V lost 6 bases and J 4 bases, leaving 18 bases between the germline ends. The CDR3 sequence is 15 residues long. Germline V CDR1 and CDR2: LNHDA, SQIVND (reference sequence). The CDR3 coding sequence is TGTGCCAGTAGGCCGGGAGAACACGTCGGAGAGACCCAGTACTTC. Residues: CASRPGEHVGETQYF. Full variable domain (missing parts from reference TRBV19 and TRBJ2-5): DGGITQSPKYLFRKEGQNVTLSCEQNLNHDAMYWYRQDPGQGLRLIYYSQIVNDFQKGDIAEGYSVSREKKESFPLTVTSAQKNPTAFYLCASRPGEHVGETQYFGPGTRLLVL.

V gene TRBV11-3 combines with J gene TRBJ1-4, with a possible D match to TRBD1 (6 bases). CDR1 is SGHNT, CDR2 YENEEA, per germline. V lost 5 bases, J lost 3 bases, and 16 bases lay in between. The CDR3 length is 16 residues. CDR3 in DNA: TGTGCCAGCAGCGCCGGACAGTTTGGGTCTAATGAAAAACTGTTTTTT. It codes for CASSAGQFGSNEKLFF.

V gene TRBV4-1 combines with J gene TRBJ1-4; weak D call: TRBD1 (5 bases). V gave up 0 bases and J gave up 7 bases, with 21 bases separating them. This CDR3 contains 18 residues. From germline, CDR1 is MGHRA and CDR2 YSYEKL. The CDR3 DNA sequence: TGCGCCAGCAGCCAAGAGGCAACTAAAAAGGGGTTACGTGAAAAACTGTTTTTT. Its translation: CASSQEATKKGLREKLFF.

The chain uses TRBV2 and TRBJ2-7; D might be TRBD1 (5 bases). Germline loops: CDR1 SNHLY, CDR2 FYNNEI. V was clipped by 0 bases and J by 6 bases, with 6 bases between them. The CDR3 loop spans 12 amino acids. The CDR3 loop is CASSEADTEQYF. CDR3 nucleotides: TGTGCCAGCAGTGAAGCGGACACCGAGCAGTACTTC.

The chain couples TRBV5-1 to TRBJ1-4, with D perhaps matching TRBD1 (5 bases). From germline, CDR1 is SGHRS and CDR2 YFSETQ. The CDR3 length is 12 residues. V was pared by 2 bases and J by 8 bases, with 7 bases between. The CDR3 region is CASSLDSEKLFF. The CDR3 DNA follows: TGCGCCAGCAGCTTAGACAGCGAAAAACTGTTTTTT.

Only a few counts were recorded for this clone. The chain employs TRBV30 and TRBJ2-7; 14 bases agree with TRBD2. J gave up 6 bases and V 3 bases, and 4 bases lay outside the gene matches. CDR3 length: 14 amino acids. Germline CDR1 reads GTSNPN; CDR2 reads SVGIG (reference sequence). CDR3 DNA: TGTGCCTGGAGGACTAGCGGGGGGGCTCGCGAGCAGTACTTC. This sequence encodes CAWRTSGGAREQYF.

This clone was recorded only once. The J gene is TRBJ2-7, the V gene TRBV27; 10 bases are shared with TRBD1. The CDR3 is 15 amino acids. CDR1 is MNHEY and CDR2 is SMNVEV in the germline V gene (reference sequence). V gave up 6 bases and J gave up 2 bases; unmatched junction bases: 7. Here the CDR3 reads CASRTSGTGAYEQYF. CDR3 DNA: TGTGCCAGCAGGACTTCCGGGACAGGGGCCTACGAGCAGTACTTC.

This sequence joins TRBV19 and TRBJ1-5; tentative D call: TRBD1 (6 bases). V lost 3 bases and J lost 2, with 11 bases in between. Per the germline V gene, CDR1 is LNHDA and CDR2 is SQIVND (reference sequence). CDR3 length equals 15 residues. In DNA, the CDR3 is TGTGCCAGTAGTATGCGGACAGATCGCAATCAGCCCCAGCATTTT. Translating it yields CASSMRTDRNQPQHF.

This chain connects TRBV27 to TRBJ1-1, with a tentative D call TRBD1 (6 bases). Trimming cost V 6 bases and J 4 bases, with 18 bases left between them. The V gene's germline CDR1 is MNHEY and CDR2 SMNVEV (reference sequence). CDR3 length: 15 residues. The CDR3 bases are TGTGCCAGCAGAGGGCAGGGGATCCGGGGCACTGAAGCTTTCTTT. Translating gives CASRGQGIRGTEAFF.

The rearrangement joins TRBV30 to TRBJ2-3, with TRBD1 as a possible D gene (5 bases). The V and J ends lost 1 base and 2 bases respectively, with 10 bases between them. There are 14 residues in the CDR3. Germline V CDR1 and CDR2: GTSNPN, SVGIG (reference sequence). The CDR3 sequence is CAWSGQSHTDTQYF. CDR3 nucleotide sequence: TGTGCCTGGAGTGGACAGTCCCACACAGATACGCAGTATTTT.

V and J are TRBV11-2 and TRBJ1-5; TRBD1 agrees at 9 bases. CDR1 and CDR2 from the germline V gene are SGHAT and FQNNGV. V dropped 0 bases and J dropped 6; count of bases not matched to a gene: 9. The CDR3 spans 17 residues. The CDR3 DNA reads as TGTGCCAGCAGCTTAGATCGGGGACAGGGTATTGGTCAGCCCCAGCATTTT. Translation gives CASSLDRGQGIGQPQHF.

This chain joins TRBV18 and TRBJ1-1; tentative D call: TRBD1 (5 bases). V was shortened by 2 bases and J by 1 base, with 11 bases between the two germline ends. This CDR3 region has 15 residues. Per germline, CDR1 KGHSH and CDR2 LQKENI. The CDR3 loop is CASSPSGLPNTEAFF. CDR3 nucleotides: TGTGCCAGCTCACCATCGGGACTCCCGAACACTGAAGCTTTCTTT.

The chain uses TRBV27 and TRBJ1-6, with D maybe TRBD1 (6 bases). V gave up 8 bases and J gave up 10 bases, with 15 bases separating them. Germline V lookup: CDR1 MNHEY, CDR2 SMNVEV (reference sequence). The CDR3 has 13 residues. The CDR3: CASGGQTRSPLHF. The CDR3 DNA reads as TGTGCCAGCGGCGGACAGACGCGCTCACCCCTCCACTTT.

Remarks on this clone: Other DNA sequences in this sample translate to the same CDR3. The J gene is TRBJ2-7, the V gene TRBV18; 8 bases fit TRBD1. Germline CDR1 KGHSH, CDR2 LQKENI. Trimming at V came to 2 bases and at J to 0 bases, leaving 0 bases not matched to a gene. The CDR3 runs 14 residues. Here the CDR3 reads CASSPGTGSYEQYF. The DNA of the CDR3 is TGTGCCAGCTCACCAGGGACAGGCTCCTACGAGCAGTACTTC. The full variable domain, with the rest looked up from reference TRBV18 and TRBJ2-7, is NAGVMQNPRHLVRRRGQEARLRCSPMKGHSHVYWYRQLPEEGLKFMVYLQKENIIDESGMPKERFSAEFPKEGPSILRIQQVVRGDSAAYFCASSPGTGSYEQYFGPGTRLTVT.

V usage is TRBV21-1 and J usage is TRBJ2-1; the table's TRBD2 call for D was not verified on the DNA. TRBV21-1 is listed as a pseudogene. There are 17 residues in the CDR3. The CDR3 sequence is CASSILTRYSSYNEQFF. As DNA, the CDR3 is TGTGCCAGCAGCATCTTAACTCGATATAGCTCCTACAATGAGCAGTTCTTC.

The chain recombines TRBV5-8 with TRBJ2-7; 10 bases match TRBD1. This CDR3 contains 15 residues. Germline V gene data show CDR1 as SGHTS and CDR2 as YDEGEE. J was trimmed by 3 bases and V by 0 bases; bases with no gene match: 3. CDR3 bases: TGTGCCAGCAGCTTGGGACAGGGGGCAGTCTACGAGCAGTACTTC. It translates to CASSLGQGAVYEQYF. Full variable domain (remainder filled in from reference TRBV5-8 and TRBJ2-7): EAGVTQSPTHLIKTRGQQATLRCSPISGHTSVYWYQQALGLGLQFLLWYDEGEERNRGNFPPRFSGRQFPNYSSELNVNALELEDSALYLCASSLGQGAVYEQYFGPGTRLTVT.

The chain combines TRBV12-3 or TRBV12-4 with TRBJ1-2; D gene unclear. Deletions cut 6 bases from V and 7 bases from J, with 12 bases between. The length of the CDR3 is 12 residues. CDR3: CASRQSTAGYTF. The CDR3, as DNA: TGTGCCAGCAGACAGAGTACGGCTGGCTACACCTTC.

V is TRBV5-1 and J is TRBJ1-1; tentatively, D is TRBD1 (6 bases). CDR1 is SGHRS, CDR2 YFSETQ, per germline. With 4 bases removed from V and 0 bases from J, the gap between germline ends came to 16 bases. This CDR3 spans 16 amino acids. This chain's CDR3 is CASSHGQTQLNTEAFF. As DNA, the CDR3 is TGCGCCAGCAGCCATGGACAGACGCAATTGAACACTGAAGCTTTCTTT.

This clone was observed a single time. The V call is TRBV9, the J call TRBJ1-3; TRBD1 might be the D (5 bases). Germline CDR1 reads SGDLS; CDR2 reads YYNGEE. The CDR3 is 15 amino acids. V was shortened by 1 base and J by 0 bases, with 8 bases between the two germline ends. Written as DNA, the CDR3 is TGTGCCAGCAGCGTACAGGGCCTCTCTGGAAACACCATATATTTT. Residues: CASSVQGLSGNTIYF.

The chain couples TRBV19 to TRBJ2-5; 12 bases agree with TRBD1. This CDR3 has 14 amino acids. Germline-derived CDR1 and CDR2 are LNHDA and SQIVND (reference sequence). V lost 5 bases, J lost 7 bases, and 5 bases stayed unmatched. CDR3 nucleotides: TGTGCCAGTAGTGGGACAGGGGGCACAGGGACCCAGTACTTC. It yields the protein CASSGTGGTGTQYF.

The chain has TRBV3-1 (or the pseudogene TRBV3-2) and TRBJ1-1; D not certain. The germline V gene has CDR1 LGHDT and CDR2 YNNKEL (reference sequence). The V end lost 1 base, the J end lost 8 bases, and 8 bases lay between the germline ends. The CDR3 extends over 12 amino acids. DNA for the CDR3: TGTGCCAGCAGCCAAGGAGCGATCGAAGCTTTCTTT. Amino acids: CASSQGAIEAFF.

Turning to this clone: A far more abundant clone sits one base away, making this likely a read error. This specimen includes other DNA sequences encoding the same CDR3. This chain uses TRBV7-2 with TRBJ2-7; D not certain. CDR3 length: 11 residues. Deletions cut 5 bases from V and 3 bases from J, with 5 bases between. CDR1 and CDR2 from the germline V gene are SGHTA and FQGNSA. The CDR3 sequence: CASSPSYEQYF. The CDR3 DNA is TGTGCCAGCAGCCCCAGCTACGAGCAGTACTTC.

V usage is TRBV30 and J usage is TRBJ1-2; TRBD1 matches 7 bases. The CDR3 consists of 13 residues. In germline, CDR1 is GTSNPN, CDR2 SVGIG (reference sequence). The J segment lost 4 bases and the V segment lost 3 bases, leaving 5 bases of the junction unmatched. CDR3 bases: TGTGCCTGGAGCTCAGGGGGACCCTATGGCTACACCTTC. Protein: CAWSSGGPYGYTF.

The CDR3, as DNA: TGTGCCAGCAGTCAGACTAGCGGGGGGATCTACGAGCAGTACTTC. The encoded protein is CASSQTSGGIYEQYF. The J gene is TRBJ2-7, the V gene TRBV6-5; TRBD2 matches at 13 bases. Trimming took 5 bases from V and 3 from J; bases not matched to a gene: 4. CDR3 size: 15 residues. Germline CDR1 MNHEY, CDR2 SVGAGI.

The chain employs TRBV28 and TRBJ1-5; D call uncertain. This CDR3 comprises 15 residues. The germline V and J ends were trimmed by 9 bases and 1 base, with 16 bases remaining between them. The germline gives CDR1 MDHEN, CDR2 SYDVKM. The CDR3, as DNA: TGTGCCAGTTCGGTTCCAAGAGGGAGCAATCAGCCCCAGCATTTT. Its protein is CASSVPRGSNQPQHF.